Each of the 2 T cell receptor beta chains below was sequenced from the same sample in a study of cytomegalovirus exposure and HLA in healthy donors. A multiplex PCR was run with 60 Vbeta primers and 13 Jbeta primers. The repertoire was sequenced with immunoSEQ multiplex PCR; TCRdb's copy has only in-frame clones and lacks some. The sample gives about 200,000 clones, about 80% of which show up once; 4.4% is in the top ten. Material: PBMCs. These receptors all stem from a woman under 40 in good health and CMV-seropositive.

V is TRBV4-3 and J is TRBJ1-1; 7 bases map to TRBD1. The trim removed 4 bases at V and 0 bases at J, leaving 2 bases unmatched. The length of the CDR3 is 14 residues. Germline V lookup: CDR1 LGHNA, CDR2 YSLEER. This CDR3 reads CASSRGTVNTEAFF. The CDR3 region has the DNA TGCGCCAGCAGCCGGGGGACAGTGAACACTGAAGCTTTCTTT.

V usage is TRBV10-1 and J usage is TRBJ2-2; 9 bases map to TRBD1. From germline, CDR1 is WNHNN and CDR2 SYGVQD (reference sequence). Trimming removed 6 bases from V and 2 bases from J; junction bases left unmatched: 7. This CDR3 region has 16 residues. The CDR3 DNA is TGCGCCAGCAGGGCCGGGACAGGGACAAACACCGGGGAGCTGTTTTTT. The encoded protein is CASRAGTGTNTGELFF.